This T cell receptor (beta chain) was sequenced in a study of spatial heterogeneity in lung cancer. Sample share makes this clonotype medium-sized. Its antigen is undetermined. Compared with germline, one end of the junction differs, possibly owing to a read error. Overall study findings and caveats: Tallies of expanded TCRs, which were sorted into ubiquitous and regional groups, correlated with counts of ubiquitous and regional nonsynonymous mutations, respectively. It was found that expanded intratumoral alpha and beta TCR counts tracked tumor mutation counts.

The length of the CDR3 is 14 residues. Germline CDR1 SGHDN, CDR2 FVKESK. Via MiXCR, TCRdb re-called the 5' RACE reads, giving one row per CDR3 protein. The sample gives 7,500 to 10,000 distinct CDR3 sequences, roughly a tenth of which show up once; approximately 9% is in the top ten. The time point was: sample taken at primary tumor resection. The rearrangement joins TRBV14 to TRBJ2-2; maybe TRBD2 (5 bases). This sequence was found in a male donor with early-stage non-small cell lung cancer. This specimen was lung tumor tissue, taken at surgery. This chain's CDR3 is CASSQEALNTGELF. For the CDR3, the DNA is TGTGCCAGCAGCCAAGAGGCCTTGAACACCGGGGAGCTGTTT.